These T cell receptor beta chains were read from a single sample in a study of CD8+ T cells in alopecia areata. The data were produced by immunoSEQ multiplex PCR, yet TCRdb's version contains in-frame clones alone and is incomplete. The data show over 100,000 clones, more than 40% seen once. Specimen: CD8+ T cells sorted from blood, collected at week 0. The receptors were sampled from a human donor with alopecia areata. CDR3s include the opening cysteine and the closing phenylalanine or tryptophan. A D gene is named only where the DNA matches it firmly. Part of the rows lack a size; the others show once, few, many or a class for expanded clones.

CDR3: CAISGGEYGYTF
DNA: TGTGCCATCAGCGGGGGGGAATATGGCTACACCTTC
J: TRBJ1-2
V: TRBV10-3
D: NA
size: few
length: 12

CDR3: CASSAGVWPPNTEAFF
DNA: TGTGCCAGCAGTGCAGGGGTTTGGCCTCCAAACACTGAAGCTTTCTTT
J: TRBJ1-1
V: TRBV6-1
D: NA
size: NA
length: 16

CDR3: CASSSSNRPTYNEQFF
DNA: TGTGCCAGCAGTTCATCTAACAGGCCGACCTACAATGAGCAGTTCTTC
J: TRBJ2-1
V: TRBV27
D: NA
size: few
length: 16

CDR3: CASSPRSMGPNTEAFF
DNA: TGCGCCAGCAGCCCCCGGTCTATGGGGCCGAACACTGAAGCTTTCTTT
J: TRBJ1-1
V: TRBV4-1
D: NA
size: NA
length: 16

CDR3: CASSKQGAGGYTF
DNA: TGTGCCAGCAGCAAGCAGGGGGCCGGTGGCTACACCTTC
J: TRBJ1-2
V: TRBV7-2
D: TRBD1
size: few
length: 13

CDR3: CASSLGGRGSYEQYF
DNA: TGTGCCAGCAGCTTAGGTGGCAGGGGGTCCTACGAGCAGTACTTC
J: TRBJ2-7
V: TRBV13
D: TRBD1
size: NA
length: 15

CDR3: CASSSQGGRQETQYF
DNA: TGTGCCAGCAGTAGTCAGGGGGGCCGCCAAGAGACCCAGTACTTC
J: TRBJ2-5
V: TRBV2
D: NA
size: NA
length: 15

CDR3: CASSSRDFSSYNEQFF
DNA: TGTGCCAGCAGTTCGAGGGATTTTAGCTCCTACAATGAGCAGTTCTTC
J: TRBJ2-1
V: TRBV27
D: NA
size: NA
length: 16

CDR3: CASRGQGQETQYF
DNA: TGTGCCAGCAGGGGACAGGGGCAAGAGACCCAGTACTTC
J: TRBJ2-5
V: TRBV7-6
D: TRBD1
size: NA
length: 13

CDR3: CASSSELANEQFF
DNA: TGTGCCAGCAGTTCGGAGTTGGCCAATGAGCAGTTCTTC
J: TRBJ2-1
V: TRBV7-9
D: NA
size: few
length: 13

CDR3: CASSRQTGTPETQYF
DNA: TGCGCCAGCAGCCGACAAACAGGGACCCCGGAGACCCAGTACTTC
J: TRBJ2-5
V: TRBV4-1
D: NA
size: NA
length: 15

CDR3: CASSSGMGREAFF
DNA: TGCGCCAGCAGCTCAGGGATGGGGCGAGAAGCTTTCTTT
J: TRBJ1-1
V: TRBV4-1
D: NA
size: NA
length: 13

CDR3: CASSLSSGTVRTQFF
DNA: TGCGCCAGCAGCTTGAGTTCCGGGACAGTCCGAACACAGTTCTTC
J: TRBJ2-1
V: TRBV5-1
D: TRBD1
size: NA
length: 15

CDR3: CASGWTGGVNTEAFF
DNA: TGTGCCAGCGGCTGGACAGGGGGAGTGAACACTGAAGCTTTCTTT
J: TRBJ1-1
V: TRBV27
D: TRBD1
size: NA
length: 15

CDR3: CASSPPSGGTEAFF
DNA: TGTGCCAGCAGCCCTCCCTCAGGGGGCACTGAAGCTTTCTTT
J: TRBJ1-1
V: TRBV5-6
D: TRBD1
size: few
length: 14

CDR3: CASGSGTGVDEQYF
DNA: TGCGCCAGCGGATCAGGGACAGGGGTGGACGAGCAGTACTTC
J: TRBJ2-7
V: TRBV5-1
D: TRBD1
size: NA
length: 14

CDR3: CASSSRTGESNQPQHF
DNA: TGTGCCAGCAGTTCTCGGACAGGGGAGAGCAATCAGCCCCAGCATTTT
J: TRBJ1-5
V: TRBV27
D: TRBD1
size: NA
length: 16